These T cell receptor beta chains were read from a single sample in a study of cytomegalovirus exposure and HLA in healthy donors. Sequencing was performed with immunoSEQ multiplex PCR; in TCRdb, only in-frame clones are kept and a portion is missing. Among 90,000 or so clones listed, 80% were seen once. Sequenced input: PBMCs. These TCRs come from a man in his fifties or sixties in good health and CMV-seropositive. Both conserved end residues are trimmed from each CDR3. D genes are given only for firm matches. The size field is filled for only some rows; it gives once, few, many or a size class.

abundance	v_gene	d_gene	j_gene	CDR3aa
-	TRBV6-5	-	TRBJ2-1	ASSYSSGLPGNEQF
-	TRBV4-1	TRBD1	TRBJ1-1	ASSQTGAGTEAF
-	TRBV5-1	-	TRBJ2-7	ASSLDRETGEQY
few	TRBV29-1	-	TRBJ2-7	SVEVRGGSYEQY
once	TRBV19	-	TRBJ1-4	ASSPTALREKLF
-	TRBV6-5	-	TRBJ1-2	ASTDAARQHT
once	TRBV5-1	-	TRBJ2-3	ASSLVVGGLSTDTQY
-	TRBV5-1	-	TRBJ2-1	ASSFLGYRSSYNEQF
-	TRBV25-1	TRBD2	TRBJ2-5	ASSRGLAGVGEETQY
-	TRBV19	-	TRBJ2-2	ASSKTRTGTGELF
-	TRBV7-2	-	TRBJ1-3	ASSLEVGRGNTIY
-	TRBV7-9	-	TRBJ2-3	ASSRSGNTDTQY
few	TRBV6-1	TRBD1	TRBJ1-1	ASSETGQFEAF
-	TRBV28	TRBD2	TRBJ2-1	ASTLTSGVYNEQF
once	TRBV11-2	-	TRBJ2-2	ASTFGLSNTGELF
-	TRBV2	-	TRBJ2-3	ASSADGRGDTQY
-	TRBV10-3	TRBD1	TRBJ1-5	AISESGQALNSNQPQH
-	TRBV2	-	TRBJ1-4	ASSVEGRGEKLF
-	TRBV7-2	-	TRBJ2-5	ASSSGPAGETQY
-	TRBV11-1	-	TRBJ2-1	ASSLGGISYNEQF
few	TRBV2	TRBD1	TRBJ2-7	ASSKEQGGAYEQY
once	TRBV6-5	TRBD2	TRBJ2-1	ASILTSGSYNEQF
few	TRBV30	TRBD1	TRBJ1-4	AWSAPDRANEKLF
-	TRBV7-3	TRBD2	TRBJ2-5	ASSLGGRGQETQY
-	TRBV7-2	-	TRBJ2-6	ASSLTVRGANVLT
-	TRBV5-1	-	TRBJ2-7	ASSLGAAYEQY
once	TRBV19	-	TRBJ2-1	ASSIGPSHEQF
-	TRBV19	TRBD2	TRBJ2-1	ASTGGVYNEQF
-	TRBV27	TRBD1	TRBJ1-1	AGSFLGQGAITEAF
-	TRBV29-1	-	TRBJ1-2	SGGLVSNYGYT
-	TRBV30	-	TRBJ1-2	AWSVFQGNYGYT
-	TRBV7-9	TRBD2	TRBJ2-3	SSSFNLAGASTDTQY
-	TRBV2	TRBD2	TRBJ2-2	ASSGLGRAGELF
-	TRBV19	-	TRBJ2-7	ASSIGRLAYEQY